This section outlines one T cell receptor beta chain sequence together with its context. Its antigen remains unknown. The data stem from a study of radiation and T cells in renal cell carcinoma. About the research overall: Nephrectomy followed 15 Gy stereotactic body radiation by 4 weeks.

V lost 4 bases and J 4 bases, leaving 13 bases between the germline ends. Germline-derived CDR1 and CDR2 are SGHAT and FQDESV (reference sequence). The CDR3 length is 14 residues. Study-level results: In blood, top tumor clones expanded by 2 weeks, shrinking by 4.

TCRdb's table, derived via immunoSEQ multiplex PCR, lists solely in-frame clones and lacks some. Among about 130,000 clones listed, around nine tenths were seen once. The time point denotes: blood 2 weeks post-SBRT. Regarding treatment: 15 Gy SBRT to primary tumor, nephrectomy 4 weeks later. Serial blood draws occurred at baseline and 2 and 4 weeks post-SBRT. The tumor was a clear cell renal cell carcinoma. This specimen was blood, taken from a patient whose treatment included radiotherapy and nephrectomy. The TCR sequence derives from a woman in her 70s with renal cell carcinoma. The chain carries TRBV11-1 and TRBJ1-2; D is undetermined. The CDR3 DNA is TGTGCCAGCAGCTCTAAGCCCCGGGGCTATGGCTACACCTTC. This encodes CASSSKPRGYGYTF.